The rows below give T cell receptor beta chains drawn from one sample of a study of T-cell reconstitution after alpha-beta-depleted transplantation in children. TCRdb re-analysed the PCR reads in MiXCR, keeping a single row per CDR3 protein. Of approximately 490,000 distinct CDR3 sequences listed, around an eighth are singletons. The sequencing here drew on PBMCs from the stem cell graft donor, taken from the stem cell graft. Receptors were obtained from a human donor who donated a stem cell graft to a child with combined immunodeficiency. Each CDR3 is given with its conserved first and last residue. The order of the fields is D gene, J gene, clone size, V gene, CDR3 protein, CDR3 DNA. D genes are given only for firm matches. Clone size appears in some rows only: once, few, many, or a class for an expanded clone.

>TRBD1|TRBJ1-1|few|TRBV5-1
CASSVTGGKETEAFF
TGCGCCAGCAGCGTGACAGGGGGAAAAGAAACTGAAGCTTTCTTT
>.|TRBJ2-5|many|TRBV30
CAWSVWRAQETQYF
TGTGCCTGGAGTGTATGGCGAGCACAAGAGACCCAGTACTTC
>.|TRBJ1-1|few|TRBV7-2
CASSITGGATEAFF
TGTGCCAGCAGCATAACAGGAGGGGCCACTGAAGCTTTCTTT
>TRBD2|TRBJ2-1|few|TRBV5-6
CASSLEERGIYNEQFF
TGTGCCAGCAGCTTGGAGGAGCGGGGAATTTACAATGAGCAGTTCTTC
>.|TRBJ2-1|many|TRBV20-1
CSARDRADNEQFF
TGCAGTGCTAGAGACCGAGCGGACAATGAGCAGTTCTTC
>TRBD1|TRBJ2-1|.|TRBV24-1
CATSDLRPTGGTYNEQFF
TGTGCCACCAGTGACCTCCGGCCCACAGGGGGCACCTACAATGAGCAGTTCTTC
>TRBD2|TRBJ2-7|.|TRBV20-1
CSARSRLAVHEQYF
TGCAGTGCTAGATCGCGACTAGCGGTCCACGAGCAGTACTTC
>.|TRBJ2-3|.|TRBV5-1
CASSLKLGTDTQYF
TGCGCCAGCAGCTTGAAACTAGGCACAGATACGCAGTATTTT
>.|TRBJ1-5|.|TRBV7-2
CASSLWDSNQPQHF
TGTGCCAGCAGCTTATGGGATAGCAATCAGCCCCAGCATTTT
>.|TRBJ2-3|.|TRBV12-3/TRBV12-4
CASKTPGRTDTQYF
TGTGCCAGCAAAACCCCCGGACGCACAGATACGCAGTATTTT
>.|TRBJ2-3|few|TRBV6-5
CASSFTGTPLTDTQYF
TGTGCCAGCAGTTTCACCGGGACACCTCTCACAGATACGCAGTATTTT
>TRBD1|TRBJ1-1|.|TRBV2
CASRRAETGGTEAFF
TGTGCCAGCAGGAGAGCAGAGACAGGGGGTACTGAAGCTTTCTTT
>.|TRBJ2-7|few|TRBV12-3/TRBV12-4
CASSLDGTSPSYEQYF
TGTGCCAGCAGTTTAGATGGCACGTCTCCCTCCTACGAGCAGTACTTC